The entry below describes one TCR beta chain. Its antigen is not known. The source of the sample is a study of T cell responses to AZD1222 COVID-19 vaccine. Measured with immunoSEQ multiplex PCR; TCRdb has only the in-frame clones, and not every one. The data show roughly 160,000 clones, around 92% seen once. Study conclusions and caveats: The repertoires were collected only after the peak T cell response. Clonal diversity was possibly underestimated, and white British individuals and females predominated among donors. Increased Spike-specific TCR breadth and depth were observed after two AZD1222 doses.

This CDR3 has 12 residues. The germline V gene has CDR1 SGHDN and CDR2 FVKESK. The germline V and J ends were trimmed by 0 bases and 6 bases, with 3 bases remaining between them. The receptor's source is an adult in good health. The chain links TRBV14 to TRBJ2-1, with D unresolved. The input for sequencing was peripheral blood, taken on day 0 of MenACWY control vaccination. The CDR3 sequence: CASSQESNEQFF. CDR3 bases: TGTGCCAGCAGCCAAGAGAGCAATGAGCAGTTCTTC.